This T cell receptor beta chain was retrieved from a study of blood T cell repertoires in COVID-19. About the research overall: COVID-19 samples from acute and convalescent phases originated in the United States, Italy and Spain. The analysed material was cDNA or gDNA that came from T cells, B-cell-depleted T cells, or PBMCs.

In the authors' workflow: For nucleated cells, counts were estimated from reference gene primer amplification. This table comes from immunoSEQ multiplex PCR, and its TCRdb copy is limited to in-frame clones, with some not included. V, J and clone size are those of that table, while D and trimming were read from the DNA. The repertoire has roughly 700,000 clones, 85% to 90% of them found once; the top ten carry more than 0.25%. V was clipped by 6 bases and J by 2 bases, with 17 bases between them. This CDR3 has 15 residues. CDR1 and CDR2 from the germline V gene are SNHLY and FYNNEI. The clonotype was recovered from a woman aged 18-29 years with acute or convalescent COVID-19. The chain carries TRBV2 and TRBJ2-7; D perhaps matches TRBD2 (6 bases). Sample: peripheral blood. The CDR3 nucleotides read TGTGCCAGCAGACAATCGGCGGGGACGGCCTACGAGCAGTACTTC. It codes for CASRQSAGTAYEQYF.